In this sample, the clone carrying this T cell receptor beta chain turned up a few times. Its antigen is still unknown. The ends were cut back, 6 bases at V and 4 bases at J, with 10 bases in the middle. Germline-derived CDR1 and CDR2 are MNHEY and SMNVEV (reference sequence). The CDR3 sequence is 13 residues long. The data were obtained in a study of CD8+ T cells in alopecia areata. Findings and limits, study-wide: Significant decreases in scalp clonality and expanded CD8+ clones followed tofacitinib treatment. Mouse data revealed clearer TCR sharing than patient data did, a gap possibly tied to HLA.

Once RNA had been extracted, it was reverse transcribed into cDNA to act as the sequencing template. TCRdb's copy holds only in-frame clones and misses some; the assay was immunoSEQ multiplex PCR. There are more than 200,000 clones in the sample; about three fifths occur only once, and roughly 4.2% lies in the top ten. Treatment described: oral pan-JAK inhibitor, 5-10 mg twice daily. The sample consisted of CD4+ T cells sorted from blood, taken at week 4, from a patient treated with tofacitinib. The origin of this receptor is a human donor with alopecia areata. The chain uses TRBV27 and TRBJ1-3; D is undetermined. The CDR3 coding sequence is TGTGCCAGCAGATCGCTCAGGGGAAACACCATATATTTT. Its translation: CASRSLRGNTIYF.